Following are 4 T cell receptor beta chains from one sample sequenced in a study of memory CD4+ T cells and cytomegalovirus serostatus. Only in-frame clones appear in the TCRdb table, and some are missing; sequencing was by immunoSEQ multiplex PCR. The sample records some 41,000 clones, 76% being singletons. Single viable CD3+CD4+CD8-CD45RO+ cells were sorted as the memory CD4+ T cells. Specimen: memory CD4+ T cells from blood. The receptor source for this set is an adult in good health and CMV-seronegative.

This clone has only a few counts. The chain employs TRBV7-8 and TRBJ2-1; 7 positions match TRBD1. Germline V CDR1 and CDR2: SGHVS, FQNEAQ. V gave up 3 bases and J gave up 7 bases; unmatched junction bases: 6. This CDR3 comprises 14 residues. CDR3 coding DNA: TGTGCCAGCAGCTTTCCGGGACAGCATAATGAGCAGTTCTTC. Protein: CASSFPGQHNEQFF.

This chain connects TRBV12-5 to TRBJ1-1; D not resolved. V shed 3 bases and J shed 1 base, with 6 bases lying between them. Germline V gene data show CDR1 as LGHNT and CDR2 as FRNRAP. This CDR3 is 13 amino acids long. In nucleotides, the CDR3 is TGTGCTAGTGGTTTCGAGGAGAACACTGAAGCTTTCTTT. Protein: CASGFEENTEAFF.

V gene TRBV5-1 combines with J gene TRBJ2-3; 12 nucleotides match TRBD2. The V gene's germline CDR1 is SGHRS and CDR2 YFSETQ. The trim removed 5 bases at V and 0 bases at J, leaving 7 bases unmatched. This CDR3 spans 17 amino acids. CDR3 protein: CASRPLAGGISTDTQYF. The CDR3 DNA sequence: TGCGCCAGCAGGCCTCTAGCGGGAGGGATTAGCACAGATACGCAGTATTTT.

The CDR3 DNA is TGTGCCAGCAGCCAGGATAACTATGGCTACACCTTC. Translating gives CASSQDNYGYTF. This rearrangement joins TRBV7-9 to TRBJ1-2; D remains ambiguous. The CDR3 runs 12 residues. V lost 5 bases and J 1 base, leaving 5 bases between the germline ends. From germline, CDR1 is SEHNR and CDR2 FQNEAQ (reference sequence).